What follows describes a single TCR beta chain. Per the original data handling: Reference gene primers were amplified, and this amplification served to estimate nucleated cell counts. The table came from immunoSEQ multiplex PCR; TCRdb's copy has only in-frame clones and leaves some out. V, J and clone size reflect that table, while D and trimming were determined from the DNA. The data show 120,000 or so clones, with about 70% seen just once and 2.2% held by the top ten. The CDR3 sequence is 14 residues long. Looked up from germline, CDR1 is SGHTA and CDR2 is FQGTGA. The V gene lost 1 base and the J gene lost 5 bases, with 10 bases spanning the gap. These data belong to a study of blood T cell repertoires in COVID-19. About the research overall: Italy, Spain and the United States were the sources of the convalescent and acute COVID-19 samples. Nucleic acid was either cDNA or gDNA, and it came from T cells, B-cell-depleted T cells, or PBMCs.

V and J are TRBV7-3 and TRBJ2-3; D possibly corresponds to TRBD1 (5 bases). Sequencing was carried out using peripheral blood. The sequence derives from a woman in her 70s with acute or convalescent COVID-19. Written as DNA, the CDR3 is TGTGCCAGCAGCTTAAGACAGCCACTAGATACGCAGTATTTT. It specifies CASSLRQPLDTQYF.